This T cell receptor (beta chain) was retrieved from a study of cytomegalovirus exposure and HLA in healthy donors. The wider study: An early data release held some 89 million unique TCRs from HLA-typed donors.

Regarding the study as a whole: An analysis done earlier found most TCR beta V segments productive about 87% or about 30% of the time.

This clone was recorded once. Antigen: not known. Germline V gives CDR1 KGHSH, CDR2 LQKENI. V was shortened by 4 bases and J by 5 bases, with 11 bases between the two germline ends. The CDR3 is made up of 13 amino acids. PCR primers comprised 60 Vbeta and 13 Jbeta primers. The protocol was immunoSEQ multiplex PCR, while the TCRdb copy is restricted to in-frame clones and leaves out a portion. The table has roughly 100,000 clones, more than 65% seen once. The sequence was obtained from a woman in her forties or fifties in good health and CMV-seropositive. Sequencing was carried out using PBMCs. The chain couples TRBV18 to TRBJ1-1; D unclear. The CDR3 region is CASSQSEWTEAFF. DNA for the CDR3: TGTGCCAGCTCACAGAGTGAGTGGACTGAAGCTTTCTTT.